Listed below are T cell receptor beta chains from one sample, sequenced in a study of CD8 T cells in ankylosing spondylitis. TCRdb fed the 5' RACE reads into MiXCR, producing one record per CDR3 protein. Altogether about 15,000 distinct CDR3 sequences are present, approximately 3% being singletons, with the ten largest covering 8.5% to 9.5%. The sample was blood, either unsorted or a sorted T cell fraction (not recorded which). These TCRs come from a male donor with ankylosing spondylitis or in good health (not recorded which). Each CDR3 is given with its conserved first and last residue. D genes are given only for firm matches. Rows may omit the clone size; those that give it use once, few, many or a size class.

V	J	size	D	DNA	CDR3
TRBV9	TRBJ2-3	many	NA	TGTGCCAGCGGAGGCGATAGCACAGATACGCAGTATTTT	CASGGDSTDTQYF
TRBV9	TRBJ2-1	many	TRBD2	TGTGCCAGCAGCCCTCTAGCGGGGGGGGGTAATGAGCAGTTCTTC	CASSPLAGGGNEQFF
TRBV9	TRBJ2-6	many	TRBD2	TGTGCCAGCAGCCCCCGACTAGCGGGGGGCTCTGGGGCCAACGTCCTGACTTTC	CASSPRLAGGSGANVLTF
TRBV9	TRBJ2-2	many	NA	TGTGCCAGCAGAAACGCCGGGGAGCTGTTTTTT	CASRNAGELFF
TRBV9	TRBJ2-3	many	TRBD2	TGTGCCAGCAGTAGGACTAGCGGGGACCCCACAGATACGCAGTATTTT	CASSRTSGDPTDTQYF
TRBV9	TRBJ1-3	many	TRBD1	TGTGCCACAGGACAGGGGCCCCGCGAATGGGGAAACACCATATATTTT	CATGQGPREWGNTIYF
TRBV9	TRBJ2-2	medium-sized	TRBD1	TGTGCCAGCAGCGTAGAAGGAGCCCGTCCAGGGGGGCTGTTTTTT	CASSVEGARPGGLFF
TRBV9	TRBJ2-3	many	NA	TGTGCCAGCAGCGTAGTCGGGAACACAGATACGCAGTATTTT	CASSVVGNTDTQYF
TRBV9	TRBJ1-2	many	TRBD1	TGTGCCAGCAGGGTACAGGGGATTAATGGCTACACCTTC	CASRVQGINGYTF
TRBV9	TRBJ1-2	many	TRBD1	TGTGCCAGCAGCGCTCAGGGGGGGGAGGGTACAGGCTACACCTTC	CASSAQGGEGTGYTF
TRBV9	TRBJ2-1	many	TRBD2	TGTGCCAGCAGCCAGGGACTAGCGGGGAACAATGAGCAGTTCTTC	CASSQGLAGNNEQFF
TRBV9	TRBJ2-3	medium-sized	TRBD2	TGTGCCAGCAGCGTTAGCGGGGGGGCCGAGGATACGCAGTATTTT	CASSVSGGAEDTQYF
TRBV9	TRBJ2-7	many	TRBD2	TGTGCCAGCAGCGTTGGGACTAGCGGGGGGTGGCAGTACTTC	CASSVGTSGGWQYF
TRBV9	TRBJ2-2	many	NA	TGTGCCAGCAGCCCCCAGGGGGGGTCGAACACCGGGGAGCTGTTTTTT	CASSPQGGSNTGELFF
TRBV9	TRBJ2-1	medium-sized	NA	TGTGCCAGCAGCCCACAGGGTTCTCACAATGAGCAGTTCTTC	CASSPQGSHNEQFF
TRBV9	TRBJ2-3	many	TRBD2	TGTGCCAGCGAGCGGGCGGGGGGGCTCGGCACGCAGTATTTT	CASERAGGLGTQYF
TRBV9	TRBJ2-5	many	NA	TGTGCCAGCAACCCTCAGGGGCAAGAGACCCAGTACTTC	CASNPQGQETQYF
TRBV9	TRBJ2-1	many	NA	TGTGCCAGCAGCGTAGCGGGGCAGAGTAGGAATGAGCAGTTCTTC	CASSVAGQSRNEQFF
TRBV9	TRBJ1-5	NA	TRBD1	TGTGCCAGCAGCCCTAGCCCCGACAGGGATCAGCCCCAGCATTTT	CASSPSPDRDQPQHF
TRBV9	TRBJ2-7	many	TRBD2	TGTGCCAGCAGCGTCCAACCGCGCGGGGGGGCCCACGAGCAGTACTTC	CASSVQPRGGAHEQYF
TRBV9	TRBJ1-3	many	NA	TGTGCCAGCAGCCCGGTGGGGATTTCTGGAAACACCATATATTTT	CASSPVGISGNTIYF
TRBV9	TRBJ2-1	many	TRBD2	TGTGCCAGCAGCGTAGGAGGGGGACTAGTATATGAGCAGTTCTTC	CASSVGGGLVYEQFF
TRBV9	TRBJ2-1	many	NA	TGTGCCAGCAGAGACGCTAGTTACTACAATGAGCAGTTCTTC	CASRDASYYNEQFF
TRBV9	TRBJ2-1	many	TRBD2	TGTGCCAGCAGCCCCTCGGGCAGCGGGGTCTACAATGAGCAGTTCTTC	CASSPSGSGVYNEQFF
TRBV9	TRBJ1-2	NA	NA	TGTGCCAGCAGCGTAGGGGCCATGTCTCGAGATGGCTACACCTTC	CASSVGAMSRDGYTF
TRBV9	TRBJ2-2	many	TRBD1	TGTGCCAGCAGCGTCGGGACAGGATACACCGGGGAGCTGTTTTTT	CASSVGTGYTGELFF
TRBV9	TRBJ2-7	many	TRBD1	TGTGCCAGCAGCGTTTCTCCGGGACAGGGTCCCTACGAGCAGTACTTC	CASSVSPGQGPYEQYF
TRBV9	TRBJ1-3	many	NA	TGTGCCAGCAGCGTCACCCAGACGGCTTCTGGAAACACCATATATTTT	CASSVTQTASGNTIYF
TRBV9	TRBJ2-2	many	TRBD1	TGTGCCAGCAGCGTCGAGGGGGCGTACACCGGGGAGCTGTTTTTT	CASSVEGAYTGELFF
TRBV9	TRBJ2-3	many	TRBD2	TGTGCCAGCAGCGTAGGAAGCGCGGGAGGAGATACGCAGTATTTT	CASSVGSAGGDTQYF
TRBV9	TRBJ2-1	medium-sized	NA	TGTGCCAGCAGCGTGTCAATGAATGAGCAGTTCTTC	CASSVSMNEQFF
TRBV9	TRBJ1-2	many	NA	TGTGCCAGCAGCGTAGGGTCTAGCGGTGGCTACACCTTC	CASSVGSSGGYTF
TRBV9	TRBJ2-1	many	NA	TGTGCCAGCAGCGTACAGCCCCTCGCTGAGCAGTTCTTC	CASSVQPLAEQFF
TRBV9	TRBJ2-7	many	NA	TGTGCCAGCAGCGTAGTCCCCACTACAGGGACCTCCTACGAGCAGTACTTC	CASSVVPTTGTSYEQYF
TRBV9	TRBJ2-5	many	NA	TGTGCCAGCAGCGTAGTGTCCTCTCAGGGGCGAGAGACCCAGTACTTC	CASSVVSSQGRETQYF
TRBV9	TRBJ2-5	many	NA	TGTGCCAGCAGCCGTAGGTTGGAAGAGACCCAGTACTTC	CASSRRLEETQYF
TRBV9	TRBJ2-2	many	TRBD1	TGTGCCAGCAGCGTAGTACAGGGGGACACCGGGGAGCTGTTTTTT	CASSVVQGDTGELFF
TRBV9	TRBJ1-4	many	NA	TGTGCCAGCAGCCAGTATGCAACTAATGAAAAACTGTTTTTT	CASSQYATNEKLFF
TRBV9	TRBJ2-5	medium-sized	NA	TGTGCCAGCAGCGTAAGGGTCCTAGGGGGGACCCAGTACTTC	CASSVRVLGGTQYF
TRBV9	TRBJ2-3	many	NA	TGTGCCAGCAGCGTTGGAGGGCCACTTCTCACCACCAGCACAGATACGCAGTATTTT	CASSVGGPLLTTSTDTQYF
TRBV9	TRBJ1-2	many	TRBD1	TGTGCCAGCAGCGTAGGACAGGGGACCAACGGCTACACCTTC	CASSVGQGTNGYTF
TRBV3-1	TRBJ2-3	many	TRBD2	TGTGCCAGCAGCGCCGATCTCACGACTAGCGGGAGGGCCGCAGATACGCAGTATTTT	CASSADLTTSGRAADTQYF
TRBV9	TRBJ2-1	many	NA	TGTGCCAGCAGCTCAGGGGAGGGCAGGAGTGAGCAGTTCTTC	CASSSGEGRSEQFF
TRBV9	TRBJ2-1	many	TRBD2	TGTGCCAGCAGCCCCACTAGCGGGGGCTACAATGAGCAGTTCTTC	CASSPTSGGYNEQFF
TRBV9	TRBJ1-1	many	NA	TGTGCCAGCAGCCTTCTAGACACTTCGAACACTGAAGCTTTCTTT	CASSLLDTSNTEAFF
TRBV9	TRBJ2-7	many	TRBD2	TGTGCCAGCAGCGCCACCCGCGGGGGGGGCTCCTACGAGCAGTACTTC	CASSATRGGGSYEQYF
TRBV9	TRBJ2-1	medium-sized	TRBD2	TGTGCCAGCAGCGGGACTAGCGTGGCCAATGAGCAGTTCTTC	CASSGTSVANEQFF
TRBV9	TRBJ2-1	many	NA	TGTGCCAGCACTACCGGGGCCTACAATGAGCAGTTCTTC	CASTTGAYNEQFF
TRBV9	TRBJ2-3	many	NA	TGTGCCAGCACCCCTCGCGACACCCCACCTGGCACAGATACGCAGTATTTT	CASTPRDTPPGTDTQYF
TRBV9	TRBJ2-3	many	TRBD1	TGTGCCAGCAGTCCGCTCAGGGGGAGCACAGATACGCAGTATTTT	CASSPLRGSTDTQYF
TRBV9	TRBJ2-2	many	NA	TGTGCCAGCAGCCTGGACATGGGCGGGGAGCTGTTTTTT	CASSLDMGGELFF
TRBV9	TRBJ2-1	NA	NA	TGTGCCAGCAGCTTCTTGCGCTCCTACAATGAGCAGTTCTTC	CASSFLRSYNEQFF
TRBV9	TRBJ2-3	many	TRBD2	TGTGCCAGCAGCAAAGGGACTAGCGATCTCACAGATACGCAGTATTTT	CASSKGTSDLTDTQYF